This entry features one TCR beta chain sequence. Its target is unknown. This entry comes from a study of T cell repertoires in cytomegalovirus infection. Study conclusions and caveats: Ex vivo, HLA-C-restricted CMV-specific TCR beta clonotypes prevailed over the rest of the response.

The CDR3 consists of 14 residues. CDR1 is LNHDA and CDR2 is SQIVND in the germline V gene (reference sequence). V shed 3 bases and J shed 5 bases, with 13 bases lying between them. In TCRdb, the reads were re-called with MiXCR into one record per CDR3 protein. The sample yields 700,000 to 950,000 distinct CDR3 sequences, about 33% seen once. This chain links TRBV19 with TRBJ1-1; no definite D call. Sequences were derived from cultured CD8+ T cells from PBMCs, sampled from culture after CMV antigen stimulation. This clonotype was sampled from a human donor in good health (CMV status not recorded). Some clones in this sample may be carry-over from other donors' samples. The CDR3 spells CASSIYGTGTEAFF. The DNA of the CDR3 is TGTGCCAGTAGTATTTACGGCACCGGGACTGAAGCTTTCTTT.